A single sample gave rise to the 21 T cell receptor beta chains below, sequenced in a study of T cell responses to AZD1222 COVID-19 vaccine. Assay: immunoSEQ multiplex PCR; the TCRdb copy retains only in-frame clones and omits some. The sample consists of fewer than 70,000 clones, around 80% of them appearing once. This specimen was peripheral blood, taken 28 days after the second AZD1222 dose. These receptors originate from an adult who received the AZD1222 COVID-19 vaccine.

As DNA, the CDR3 is TGTGCCAGCAGCCCCCAGGCTAGCGCATCATTCCAAGAGACCCAGTACTTC. Translating it yields CASSPQASASFQETQYF. The chain employs TRBV5-4 and TRBJ2-5; D might be TRBD2 (6 bases). The V gene's germline CDR1 is SGHNT and CDR2 YYREEE (reference sequence). The CDR3 sequence is 17 residues long. Trimming took 4 bases from V and 1 from J, leaving 20 bases between them.

The table lists this clone with a count of one. The chain is built from TRBV7-2 and TRBJ1-5; TRBD1 might be the D (5 bases). The CDR3 runs to 15 residues. Trimming took 5 bases from V and 2 from J, leaving 13 bases between them. Germline CDR1 is SGHTA and CDR2 is FQGNSA. The CDR3 is CASSPMGGGNQPQHF. The DNA of the CDR3 is TGTGCCAGCAGCCCAATGGGGGGAGGCAATCAGCCCCAGCATTTT.

The chain combines TRBV7-8 with TRBJ2-5; D uncertain. CDR1 is SGHVS and CDR2 is FQNEAQ in the germline V gene. The CDR3 sequence is 17 residues long. Trimming removed 5 bases from V and 3 bases from J, with 22 bases in between. Written as DNA, the CDR3 is TGTGCCAGCAGCCGCTTTCGTGTGTTGGCGAGAGAAGAGACCCAGTACTTC. Encoded protein: CASSRFRVLAREETQYF.

The chain couples TRBV12-3 or TRBV12-4 to TRBJ1-2, with D uncertain. The germline V and J ends were trimmed by 3 bases and 5 bases, with 7 bases remaining between them. The CDR3 has 12 residues. The CDR3 is CASSLGSYGYTF. As DNA, the CDR3 is TGTGCCAGCAGTTTGGGCAGTTATGGCTACACCTTC.

The V and J genes are TRBV4-3 and TRBJ2-1; no definite D call. Germline-derived CDR1 and CDR2 are LGHNA and YSLEER. V lost 0 bases and J 4 bases, leaving 10 bases between the germline ends. The CDR3 is 15 residues long. The CDR3 reads CASSQEGDLYNEQFF. CDR3 coding DNA: TGCGCCAGCAGCCAAGAGGGCGACCTTTACAATGAGCAGTTCTTC.

The gene calls are TRBV14 and TRBJ2-2, with a weak D call TRBD1 (5 bases). V shed 2 bases and J shed 7 bases, with 26 bases lying between them. Germline V gene lookup returns CDR1 SGHDN and CDR2 FVKESK. The CDR3 has 19 residues. CDR3 region: CASSQFRLRGPRVGGELFF. In DNA, the CDR3 is TGTGCCAGCAGCCAATTCCGTCTCCGAGGACCCAGGGTTGGCGGGGAGCTGTTTTTT.

In its sample, this clone was seen once. CDR3 nucleotide sequence: TGTGCCAGCAGCCTTGCGGGGACAGGGGGCAACGAGCAGTACTTC. This codes for CASSLAGTGGNEQYF. The chain links TRBV7-9 to TRBJ2-7; TRBD1 matches 12 bases. The CDR3 has 15 residues. V lost 5 bases to trimming and J lost 5 bases; unmatched junction nucleotides: 7. Germline V lookup: CDR1 SEHNR, CDR2 FQNEAQ (reference sequence).

This chain connects TRBV7-8 to TRBJ2-5; TRBD1 aligns across 8 bases. The CDR3 sequence is 15 residues long. Germline V gene lookup returns CDR1 SGHVS and CDR2 FQNEAQ. Trimming cost V 3 bases and J 1 base; bases outside gene matches: 4. This chain's CDR3 is CASSFGTGAQETQYF. In DNA, the CDR3 is TGTGCCAGCAGCTTTGGGACAGGAGCCCAAGAGACCCAGTACTTC.

This sequence joins TRBV7-6 and TRBJ2-3; TRBD1 agrees at 7 bases. Germline-derived CDR1 and CDR2 are SGHVS and FNYEAQ. The CDR3 consists of 15 residues. Trimming cost V 4 bases and J 5 bases; bases outside gene matches: 9. CDR3 bases: TGTGCCAGCAGCTCCCGGACAGGCGAAATAGATACGCAGTATTTT. It encodes CASSSRTGEIDTQYF.

The chain combines TRBV14 with TRBJ2-2, with 8 bases lining up with TRBD1. This CDR3 spans 15 amino acids. Unmatched junction bases numbered 4, after V lost 1 base and J lost 6 bases. Germline V gene data show CDR1 as SGHDN and CDR2 as FVKESK. The CDR3 reads CASSQGQGFPGELFF. The CDR3 region has the DNA TGTGCCAGCAGCCAAGGACAGGGGTTTCCCGGGGAGCTGTTTTTT.

The genes are TRBV2 and TRBJ2-5; D may be TRBD2 (5 bases). Germline values: CDR1 SNHLY, CDR2 FYNNEI. This CDR3 has 16 amino acids. V dropped 4 bases and J dropped 2 bases, with 17 bases sitting between them. The CDR3 reads CASSGSARGIQETQYF. The CDR3 region has the DNA TGTGCCAGCAGTGGGTCGGCACGGGGTATACAAGAGACCCAGTACTTC.

This sequence joins TRBV12-5 and TRBJ2-3, with 7 bases fitting TRBD1. In germline, CDR1 is LGHNT, CDR2 FRNRAP. With V trimmed by 6 bases and J by 4 bases, 10 bases remained unmatched. The CDR3 loop spans 15 amino acids. The CDR3 protein is CASGSTGPFSDTQYF. The CDR3 coding sequence is TGTGCTAGTGGCTCGACAGGGCCGTTCTCAGATACGCAGTATTTT. The whole variable domain, remainder taken from reference TRBV12-5 and TRBJ2-3, is DARVTQTPRHKVTEMGQEVTMRCQPILGHNTVFWYRQTMMQGLELLAYFRNRAPLDDSGMPKDRFSAEMPDATLATLKIQPSEPRDSAVYFCASGSTGPFSDTQYFGPGTRLTVL.

The rearrangement links TRBV27 to TRBJ1-4; D gene uncertain. The germline V gene encodes CDR1 MNHEY and CDR2 SMNVEV (reference sequence). The V gene lost 7 bases and the J gene lost 7 bases, with 19 bases spanning the gap. The CDR3 is 15 amino acids. The DNA of the CDR3 is TGTGCCAGCAAACCCGCCCGGTGGGTCGGTGAAAAACTGTTTTTT. Translation: CASKPARWVGEKLFF.

This clone was recorded a few times. V and J are TRBV5-6 and TRBJ2-7; 7 bases map to TRBD2. Germline CDR1 SGHDT, CDR2 YYEEEE. This CDR3 has 14 amino acids. Losses at the gene ends were 5 bases for V and 7 bases for J; bases not matched to a gene: 12. The CDR3 nucleotides are TGTGCCAGCAGTGGGGACTATTCTACGAGGGAGCAGTACTTC. The encoded protein is CASSGDYSTREQYF.

The V and J genes are TRBV7-9 and TRBJ2-5; no clear D gene. CDR1 is SEHNR and CDR2 is FQNEAQ in the germline V gene (reference sequence). Trimming removed 0 bases from V and 0 bases from J, with 8 bases in between. CDR3 size: 15 residues. CDR3 in DNA: TGTGCCAGCAGCTTAGCGGGAACTAACCAAGAGACCCAGTACTTC. Protein product: CASSLAGTNQETQYF.

The chain is built from TRBV5-1 and TRBJ1-1; D is possibly TRBD1 (5 bases). The V end lost 0 bases, the J end lost 3 bases, and 12 bases lay between the germline ends. CDR1 and CDR2 from the germline V gene are SGHRS and YFSETQ. This CDR3 is built from 15 residues. The CDR3 is CASSLGGGSDTEAFF. CDR3 nucleotide sequence: TGCGCCAGCAGCTTGGGTGGGGGGTCGGACACTGAAGCTTTCTTT.

This clone was seen a few times. The J gene is TRBJ1-6, the V gene TRBV27, with D hard to call. Trimming removed 2 bases at V and 0 bases at J, with 8 bases between. The germline gives CDR1 MNHEY, CDR2 SMNVEV (reference sequence). The CDR3 runs 16 residues. This chain's CDR3 is CASSLEGRSYNSPLHF. CDR3 in DNA: TGTGCCAGCAGTTTAGAAGGGCGCTCCTATAATTCACCCCTCCACTTT.

The rearrangement links TRBV28 to TRBJ1-5; TRBD1 agrees at 12 bases. CDR3 length: 20 amino acids. Germline assignment: CDR1 MDHEN and CDR2 SYDVKM. Losses at the gene ends were 3 bases for V and 3 bases for J; bases not matched to a gene: 15. The CDR3 bases are TGTGCCAGCAGTTTCCCCCCAATATTCCGGGACAGGGGGCACAATCAGCCCCAGCATTTT. Translation: CASSFPPIFRDRGHNQPQHF.

The chain uses TRBV7-9 and TRBJ2-1, with a tentative D call TRBD2 (6 bases). Per germline, CDR1 SEHNR and CDR2 FQNEAQ (reference sequence). The CDR3 runs to 15 residues. Between the trimmed V and J ends, which lost 3 bases and 9 bases, there was a span of 18 bases. CDR3 loop: CASSLSGFGLGEQFF. The CDR3 region has the DNA TGTGCCAGCAGCTTGAGCGGGTTCGGGTTAGGTGAGCAGTTCTTC.

This clone was seen a few times. J is TRBJ1-5 and V is TRBV28; 7 positions agree with TRBD1. V gave up 6 bases and J gave up 7 bases; unmatched junction bases: 9. Germline values: CDR1 MDHEN, CDR2 SYDVKM. This CDR3 is built from 14 residues. Here the CDR3 reads CASSLRQGGQPQHF. The CDR3, as DNA: TGTGCCAGCAGCCTAAGACAGGGTGGACAGCCCCAGCATTTT.

The chain recombines TRBV5-6 with TRBJ1-3, with TRBD1 as a possible D gene (6 bases). CDR3 length equals 16 residues. V was shortened by 6 bases and J by 3 bases, with 19 bases between the two germline ends. Germline loops: CDR1 SGHDT, CDR2 YYEEEE. The CDR3 loop is CASTRMRGAGGNTIYF. The CDR3 bases are TGTGCCAGCACACGGATGCGGGGGGCCGGTGGAAACACCATATATTTT. Combining the CDR3 with reference TRBV5-6 and TRBJ1-3 gives the whole variable domain DAGVTQSPTHLIKTRGQQVTLRCSPKSGHDTVSWYQQALGQGPQFIFQYYEEEERQRGNFPDRFSGHQFPNYSSELNVNALLLGDSALYLCASTRMRGAGGNTIYFGEGSWLTVV.